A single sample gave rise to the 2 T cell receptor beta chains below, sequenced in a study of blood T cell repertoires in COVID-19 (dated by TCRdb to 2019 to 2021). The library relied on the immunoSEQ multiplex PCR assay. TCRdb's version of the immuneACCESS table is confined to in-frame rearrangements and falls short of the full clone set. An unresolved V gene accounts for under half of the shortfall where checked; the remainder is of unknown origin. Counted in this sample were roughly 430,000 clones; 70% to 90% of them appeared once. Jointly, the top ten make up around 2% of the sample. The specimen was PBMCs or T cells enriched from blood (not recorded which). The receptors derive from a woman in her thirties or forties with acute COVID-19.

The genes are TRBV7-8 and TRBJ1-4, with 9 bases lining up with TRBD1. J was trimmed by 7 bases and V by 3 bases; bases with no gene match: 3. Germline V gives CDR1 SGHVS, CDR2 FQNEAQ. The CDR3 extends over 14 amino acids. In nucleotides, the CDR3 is TGTGCCAGCAGCTTTGGACAGGGGCGTGAAAAACTGTTTTTT. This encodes CASSFGQGREKLFF.

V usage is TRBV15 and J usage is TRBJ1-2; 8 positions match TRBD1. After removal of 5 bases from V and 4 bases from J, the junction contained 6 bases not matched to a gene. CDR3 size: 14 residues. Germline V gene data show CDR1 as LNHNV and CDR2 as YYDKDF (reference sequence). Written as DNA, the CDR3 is TGTGCCACCAGCCCGCAGGACAGGGCCTATGGCTACACCTTC. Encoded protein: CATSPQDRAYGYTF.